The 26 T cell receptor beta chains listed next were all sequenced from one sample in a study of CD8 T cells in ankylosing spondylitis. TCRdb reanalysed the 5' RACE reads using MiXCR and keeps one entry per CDR3 protein. The table has around 340,000 distinct CDR3 sequences, approximately 22% seen once. The sequenced sample consisted of blood, either unsorted or a sorted T cell fraction (not recorded which). The source is a male donor with ankylosing spondylitis or in good health (not recorded which).

The genes are TRBV30 and TRBJ2-1, with 12 bases lining up with TRBD2. Germline V gene lookup returns CDR1 GTSNPN and CDR2 SVGIG (reference sequence). J gave up 5 bases and V 2 bases, and 4 bases lay outside the gene matches. The CDR3 is made up of 15 amino acids. CDR3 in DNA: TGTGCCTGGAGTCTCGGACTAGCGGGGCACAATGAGCAGTTCTTC. It specifies CAWSLGLAGHNEQFF.

This clonotype was seen only a few times. The rearrangement joins TRBV5-1 to TRBJ1-1; perhaps TRBD1 as D (6 bases). V dropped 3 bases and J dropped 0 bases, with 9 bases sitting between them. Germline CDR1 reads SGHRS; CDR2 reads YFSETQ. The CDR3 sequence is 14 residues long. In DNA, the CDR3 is TGCGCCAGCAGCTACAGGGCCATGAACACTGAAGCTTTCTTT. This encodes CASSYRAMNTEAFF.

The chain has TRBV29-1 and TRBJ1-1, with D hard to call. This CDR3 spans 10 amino acids. V was trimmed by 6 bases and J by 2 bases, leaving 4 bases between them. CDR1 is SQVTM and CDR2 is ANQGSEA in the germline V gene. The CDR3 is CSVVNTEAFF. CDR3 sequence (DNA): TGCAGCGTGGTCAACACTGAAGCTTTCTTT.

The CDR3 region has the DNA TGCGCCAGCAGCCAAGATTGGCCCGGGACTGGACCCTACGAGCAGTACTTC. Amino acids: CASSQDWPGTGPYEQYF. V and J are TRBV4-1 and TRBJ2-7; TRBD2 might be the D (6 bases). The V gene lost 0 bases and the J gene lost 2 bases, with 17 bases spanning the gap. CDR3 size: 17 residues. The germline V gene has CDR1 MGHRA and CDR2 YSYEKL.

This clonotype was seen only a few times. The chain uses TRBV27 and TRBJ2-1; possibly TRBD2 for D (6 bases). V lost 6 bases and J lost 9, with 9 bases in between. Looked up from germline, CDR1 is MNHEY and CDR2 is SMNVEV (reference sequence). This CDR3 region has 11 residues. This CDR3 reads CASRGGIEQFF. CDR3 sequence (DNA): TGTGCCAGCAGGGGGGGAATTGAGCAGTTCTTC.

The V gene is TRBV4-1, the J gene TRBJ2-1; 7 bases fit TRBD2. This CDR3 has 15 residues. The V and J ends lost 4 bases and 3 bases, in that order; junction bases with no gene match: 6. In germline, CDR1 is MGHRA, CDR2 YSYEKL. The CDR3 nucleotides are TGCGCCAGCAGCCGAGCAGCGGGGAACTACAATGAGCAGTTCTTC. It specifies CASSRAAGNYNEQFF.

The genes are TRBV29-1 and TRBJ1-1, with unresolved D. Germline CDR1 is SQVTM and CDR2 is ANQGSEA. CDR3 length: 13 residues. The V and J ends lost 2 bases and 0 bases respectively, with 7 bases between them. CDR3 nucleotide sequence: TGCAGCGTTGAAATGGGTTTGAACACTGAAGCTTTCTTT. This gives the protein CSVEMGLNTEAFF.

V and J are TRBV29-1 and TRBJ2-5; 10 bases line up with TRBD2. This CDR3 contains 12 residues. J gave up 4 bases and V 5 bases, and 1 base lay outside the gene matches. CDR1 is SQVTM, CDR2 ANQGSEA, per germline. CDR3 DNA sequence: TGCAGCGTTCTAGCGGGGGTAGAGACCCAGTACTTC. Amino acid sequence: CSVLAGVETQYF.

This clonotype came up a few times. The chain employs TRBV10-2 and TRBJ2-5; D possibly corresponds to TRBD2 (6 bases). V was clipped by 3 bases and J by 3 bases, with 20 bases between them. CDR1 WSHSY and CDR2 SAAADI come from the germline V gene. The CDR3 runs to 17 residues. The CDR3 reads CASSDTREGLGEETQYF. Written as DNA, the CDR3 is TGCGCCAGCAGTGACACGCGGGAAGGACTGGGCGAAGAGACCCAGTACTTC.

This clonotype was picked up a small number of times. V and J are TRBV27 and TRBJ2-1; 7 bases match TRBD1. The CDR3 is 17 amino acids. Germline CDR1 is MNHEY and CDR2 is SMNVEV (reference sequence). Trimming cost V 1 base and J 8 bases; bases outside gene matches: 14. The CDR3 bases are TGTGCCAGCAGTTTATTTCCAGGGGGACCGCTTGAGGATGAGCAGTTCTTC. The encoded protein is CASSLFPGGPLEDEQFF.

The V call is TRBV7-9, the J call TRBJ2-7, with D maybe TRBD2 (6 bases). CDR1 and CDR2 from the germline V gene are SEHNR and FQNEAQ (reference sequence). V was shortened by 1 base and J by 1 base, with 17 bases between the two germline ends. The CDR3 has 17 amino acids. This CDR3 is CASSLEAGRGDSYEQYF. CDR3 nucleotide sequence: TGTGCCAGCAGCTTAGAGGCGGGAAGAGGGGATTCCTACGAGCAGTACTTC.

As to this clonotype: One junction end disagrees with the germline gene, perhaps due to a read error. This sequence joins TRBV5-1 and TRBJ2-1; TRBD1 agrees at 8 bases. This CDR3 region has 14 residues. Germline V gives CDR1 SGHRS, CDR2 YFSETQ. The chain's CDR3 is CASSSPWTGLALMF. The CDR3 DNA is TGCGCCAGCAGCTCGCCCTGGACAGGGCTCGCCCTTATGTTC.

The rearrangement joins TRBV15 to TRBJ1-5; unclear D gene. V gave up 1 base and J gave up 4 bases, with 8 bases separating them. CDR3 length equals 14 residues. Per the germline V gene, CDR1 is LNHNV and CDR2 is YYDKDF (reference sequence). The CDR3 nucleotides are TGTGCCACCAGCAGAGGTATGGAGAATCAGCCCCAGCATTTT. Amino acids: CATSRGMENQPQHF. Complete variable domain (other parts from reference TRBV15 and TRBJ1-5): DAMVIQNPRYQVTQFGKPVTLSCSQTLNHNVMYWYQQKSSQAPKLLFHYYDKDFNNEADTPDNFQSRRPNTSFCFLDIRSPGLGDTAMYLCATSRGMENQPQHFGDGTRLSIL.

J is TRBJ2-1 and V is TRBV7-2; 9 bases map to TRBD2. V trimming: 1 base; J trimming: 6 bases; junction bases outside the gene matches: 4. This CDR3 is 15 amino acids long. Germline assignment: CDR1 SGHTA and CDR2 FQGNSA. The chain's CDR3 is CASSLGLAALNEQFF. The CDR3 nucleotides are TGTGCCAGCAGCTTAGGACTAGCGGCCCTCAATGAGCAGTTCTTC.

This clonotype was seen at least ten times. This chain joins TRBV12-3 or TRBV12-4 and TRBJ2-1, with D possibly matching TRBD1 (5 bases). V dropped 5 bases and J dropped 11 bases, with 10 bases sitting between them. There are 11 residues in the CDR3. In DNA, the CDR3 is TGTGCCAGCAGTAACGGACATAAGCAGTTCTTC. Protein sequence: CASSNGHKQFF.

The V call is TRBV9, the J call TRBJ2-7, with D perhaps matching TRBD2 (6 bases). Trimming took 0 bases from V and 7 from J, leaving 17 bases between them. Per the germline V gene, CDR1 is SGDLS and CDR2 is YYNGEE. The length of the CDR3 is 15 residues. CDR3 in DNA: TGTGCCAGCAGCGTAGGCGGGACGCCCCTCTGGGAGCAGTACTTC. Protein sequence: CASSVGGTPLWEQYF.

The chain uses TRBV27 and TRBJ1-6; 7 bases align to TRBD1. Germline loops: CDR1 MNHEY, CDR2 SMNVEV (reference sequence). V lost 7 bases and J lost 6; bases outside the gene matches: 6. CDR3 size: 14 residues. CDR3: CASNPTGRNSPLHF. CDR3 bases: TGTGCCAGCAACCCGACAGGGCGTAATTCACCCCTCCACTTT.

The chain employs TRBV29-1 and TRBJ2-5; D possibly uses TRBD1 or TRBD2 (5 bases each). This CDR3 is 12 amino acids long. Trimming took off 1 base at V and 5 bases at J, with 8 bases between the two ends. The V gene's germline CDR1 is SQVTM and CDR2 ANQGSEA. Here the CDR3 reads CSVEGDPETQYF. Here the CDR3 DNA reads TGCAGCGTTGAAGGGGACCCGGAGACCCAGTACTTC.

This clonotype was seen more than once but under ten times. The J gene is TRBJ2-1, the V gene TRBV12-3 or TRBV12-4; D uncertain. The CDR3 spans 15 residues. Trimming removed 4 bases at V and 2 bases at J, with 12 bases between. The CDR3 loop is CASSSAGDPYNEQFF. CDR3 in DNA: TGTGCCAGCAGTTCGGCAGGTGACCCCTACAATGAGCAGTTCTTC.

The rearrangement uses TRBV11-1 and TRBJ2-7, with 12 positions matching TRBD2. The length of the CDR3 is 15 residues. CDR1 SGHAT and CDR2 FQDESV come from the germline V gene (reference sequence). J gave up 5 bases and V 4 bases, and 6 bases lay outside the gene matches. The DNA for the CDR3 is TGTGCCAGCAGCTCCCGACGACTAGCGGGGGACGAGCAGTACTTC. It specifies CASSSRRLAGDEQYF. The complete variable domain, with remaining parts taken from reference TRBV11-1 and TRBJ2-7, reads EAEVAQSPRYKITEKSQAVAFWCDPISGHATLYWYRQILGQGPELLVQFQDESVVDDSQLPKDRFSAERLKGVDSTLKIQPAELGDSAMYLCASSSRRLAGDEQYFGPGTRLTVT.

This clonotype was counted only a few times. This sequence joins TRBV12-3 or TRBV12-4 and TRBJ1-4; D gene unclear. The CDR3 is 14 amino acids. Between the trimmed V and J ends, which lost 3 bases and 8 bases, there was a span of 13 bases. This CDR3 is CASSFGGPGEKLFF. For the CDR3, the DNA is TGTGCCAGCAGTTTTGGAGGGCCAGGCGAAAAACTGTTTTTT.

This clonotype was seen a handful of times. This chain uses TRBV4-1 with TRBJ2-7; weak D call: TRBD1 (5 bases). In germline, CDR1 is MGHRA, CDR2 YSYEKL. This CDR3 spans 14 amino acids. Deletions cut 1 base from V and 0 bases from J, with 7 bases between. The CDR3 loop reads CASSQVQGSYEQYF. CDR3 nucleotides: TGCGCCAGCAGCCAAGTGCAGGGCTCCTACGAGCAGTACTTC.

This clonotype was observed a handful of times. This rearrangement joins TRBV3-1 to TRBJ2-7; 10 bases line up with TRBD1. This CDR3 has 12 residues. Trimming cost V 6 bases and J 10 bases; bases outside gene matches: 6. The germline V gene encodes CDR1 LGHDT and CDR2 YNNKEL (reference sequence). Here the CDR3 DNA reads TGTGCCAGCAGATCGGGACAGGGGATTCAGTACTTC. Translation gives CASRSGQGIQYF.

V usage is TRBV24-1 and J usage is TRBJ2-1, with D uncertain. V lost 4 bases to trimming and J lost 9 bases, with 9 bases between them. Germline V gene sequence: CDR1 KGHDR, CDR2 SFDVKD. CDR3 length equals 12 residues. This CDR3 is CATSEDPGEQFF. CDR3 in DNA: TGTGCCACCAGTGAGGACCCTGGTGAGCAGTTCTTC.

The V and J genes are TRBV29-1 and TRBJ2-5; 15 bases line up with TRBD2. With V trimmed by 5 bases and J by 5 bases, 6 bases remained unmatched. This CDR3 is built from 15 residues. Germline CDR1 and CDR2: SQVTM and ANQGSEA. CDR3 nucleotide sequence: TGCAGCGTTCCGGGACTAGCGGGGGGATCCGAGACCCAGTACTTC. Translating gives CSVPGLAGGSETQYF. Based on the CDR3 plus reference TRBV29-1 and TRBJ2-5, the full variable domain is SAVISQKPSRDICQRGTSLTIQCQVDSQVTMMFWYRQQPGQSLTLIATANQGSEATYESGFVIDKFPISRPNLTFSTLTVSNMSPEDSSIYLCSVPGLAGGSETQYFGPGTRLLVL.

This clonotype was detected a few times. The rearrangement uses TRBV9 and TRBJ2-7, with 8 bases identical to TRBD1. The CDR3 length is 14 residues. The germline V gene has CDR1 SGDLS and CDR2 YYNGEE. J lost 3 bases, V lost 0 bases, and 2 bases had no gene match. The CDR3: CASSVVGTGYEQYF. The CDR3 bases are TGTGCCAGCAGCGTAGTGGGGACAGGCTACGAGCAGTACTTC.